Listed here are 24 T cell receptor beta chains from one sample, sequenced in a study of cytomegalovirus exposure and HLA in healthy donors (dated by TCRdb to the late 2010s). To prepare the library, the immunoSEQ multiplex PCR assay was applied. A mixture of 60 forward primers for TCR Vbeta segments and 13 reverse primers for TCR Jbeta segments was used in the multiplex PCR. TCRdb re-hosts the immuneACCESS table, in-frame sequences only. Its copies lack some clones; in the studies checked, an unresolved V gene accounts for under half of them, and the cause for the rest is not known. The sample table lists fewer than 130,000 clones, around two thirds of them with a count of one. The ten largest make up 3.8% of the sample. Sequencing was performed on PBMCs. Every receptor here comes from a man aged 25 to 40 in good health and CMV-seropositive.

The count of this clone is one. The CDR3 is CASSRGGRNYEQYF. CDR3 nucleotides: TGTGCCAGCAGTCGGGGGGGAAGGAACTACGAGCAGTACTTC. This chain links TRBV28 with TRBJ2-7; TRBD2 aligns across 8 bases. The V gene end was trimmed by 5 bases and the J gene end by 3 bases; junction bases not matched to a gene: 6. The CDR3 runs 14 residues. Germline loops: CDR1 MDHEN, CDR2 SYDVKM.

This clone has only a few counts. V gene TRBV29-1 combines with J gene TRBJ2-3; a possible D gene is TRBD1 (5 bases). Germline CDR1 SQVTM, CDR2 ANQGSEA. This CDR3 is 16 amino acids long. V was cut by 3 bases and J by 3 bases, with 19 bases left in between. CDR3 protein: CSVDSDSPDFTDTQYF. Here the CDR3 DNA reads TGCAGCGTTGACTCCGACAGTCCCGATTTTACAGATACGCAGTATTTT.

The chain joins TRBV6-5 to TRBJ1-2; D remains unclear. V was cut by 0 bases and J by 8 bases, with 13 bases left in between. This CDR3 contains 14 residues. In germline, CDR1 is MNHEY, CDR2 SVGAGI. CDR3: CASSYSYGVQGYTF. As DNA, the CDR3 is TGTGCCAGCAGTTACTCTTATGGAGTTCAGGGCTACACCTTC.

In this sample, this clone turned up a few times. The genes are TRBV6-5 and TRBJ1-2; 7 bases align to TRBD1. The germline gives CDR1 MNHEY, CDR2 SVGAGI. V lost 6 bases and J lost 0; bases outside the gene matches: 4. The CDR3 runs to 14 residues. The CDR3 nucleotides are TGTGCCAGCAGCCGGACAGGAGCTAACTATGGCTACACCTTC. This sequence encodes CASSRTGANYGYTF.

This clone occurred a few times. The CDR3 nucleotides are TGTGCCAGTAGTTGGGCCGGTCAAGAGAATCAGCCCCAGCATTTT. Its protein is CASSWAGQENQPQHF. The J gene is TRBJ1-5, the V gene TRBV19; D not resolved. From germline, CDR1 is LNHDA and CDR2 SQIVND (reference sequence). V was cut by 5 bases and J by 4 bases, with 15 bases left in between. The CDR3 is 15 amino acids.

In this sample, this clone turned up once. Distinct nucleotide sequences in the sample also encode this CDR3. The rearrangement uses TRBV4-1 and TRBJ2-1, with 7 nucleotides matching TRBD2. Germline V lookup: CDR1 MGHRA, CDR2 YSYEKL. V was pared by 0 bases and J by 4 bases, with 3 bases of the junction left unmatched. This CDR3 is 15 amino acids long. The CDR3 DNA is TGCGCCAGCAGCCAAGATGGGACTACTTACAATGAGCAGTTCTTC. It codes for CASSQDGTTYNEQFF.

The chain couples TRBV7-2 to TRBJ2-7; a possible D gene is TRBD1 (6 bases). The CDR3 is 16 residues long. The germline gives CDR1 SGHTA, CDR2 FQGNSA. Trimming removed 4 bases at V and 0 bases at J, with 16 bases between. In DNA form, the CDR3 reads TGTGCCAGCAGCTCGACAGGAGATTTACTCTCCTACGAGCAGTACTTC. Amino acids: CASSSTGDLLSYEQYF.

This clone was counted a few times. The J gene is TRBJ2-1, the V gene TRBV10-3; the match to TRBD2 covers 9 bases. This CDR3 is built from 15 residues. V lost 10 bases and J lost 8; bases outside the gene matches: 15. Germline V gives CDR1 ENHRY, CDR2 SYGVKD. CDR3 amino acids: CATQSRGLAFDEQFF. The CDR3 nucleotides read TGTGCCACTCAAAGTAGGGGACTAGCTTTCGATGAGCAGTTCTTC.

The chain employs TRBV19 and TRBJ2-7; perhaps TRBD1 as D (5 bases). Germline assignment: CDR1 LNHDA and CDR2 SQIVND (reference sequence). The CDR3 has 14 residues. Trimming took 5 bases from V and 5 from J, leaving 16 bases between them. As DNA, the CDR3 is TGTGCCAGTAGTGCCCGACAGTTCGGAGACGAGCAGTACTTC. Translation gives CASSARQFGDEQYF.

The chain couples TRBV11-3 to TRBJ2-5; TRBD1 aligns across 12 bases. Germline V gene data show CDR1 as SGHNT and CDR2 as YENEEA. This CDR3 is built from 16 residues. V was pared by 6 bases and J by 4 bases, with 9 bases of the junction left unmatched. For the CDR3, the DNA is TGTGCCAGCAGGAAGGGGGACAGGGGGCGTCGAGAGACCCAGTACTTC. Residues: CASRKGDRGRRETQYF.

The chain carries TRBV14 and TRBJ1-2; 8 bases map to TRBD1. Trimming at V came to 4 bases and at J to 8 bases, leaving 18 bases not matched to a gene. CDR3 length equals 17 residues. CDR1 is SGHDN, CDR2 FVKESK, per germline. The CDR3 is CASSRRLIVQGVRGYTF. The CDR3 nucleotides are TGTGCCAGCAGCCGAAGGTTAATTGTACAGGGGGTAAGGGGCTACACCTTC.

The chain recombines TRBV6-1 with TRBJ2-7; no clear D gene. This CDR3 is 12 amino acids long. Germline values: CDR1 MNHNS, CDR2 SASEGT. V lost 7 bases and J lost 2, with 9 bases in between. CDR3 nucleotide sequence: TGTGCCAGCACAAGCCGTACCTACGAGCAGTACTTC. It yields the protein CASTSRTYEQYF.

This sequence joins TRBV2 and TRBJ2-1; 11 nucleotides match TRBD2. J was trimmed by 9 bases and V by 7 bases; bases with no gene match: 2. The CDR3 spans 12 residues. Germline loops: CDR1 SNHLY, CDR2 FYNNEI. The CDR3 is CASKGLAGEQFF. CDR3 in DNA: TGTGCCAGCAAAGGACTAGCGGGTGAGCAGTTCTTC.

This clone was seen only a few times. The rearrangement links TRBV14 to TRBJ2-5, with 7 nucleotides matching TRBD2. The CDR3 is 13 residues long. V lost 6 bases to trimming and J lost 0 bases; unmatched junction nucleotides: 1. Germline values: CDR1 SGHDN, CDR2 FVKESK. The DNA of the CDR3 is TGTGCCAGCAGGGGAGGGTACCAAGAGACCCAGTACTTC. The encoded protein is CASRGGYQETQYF.

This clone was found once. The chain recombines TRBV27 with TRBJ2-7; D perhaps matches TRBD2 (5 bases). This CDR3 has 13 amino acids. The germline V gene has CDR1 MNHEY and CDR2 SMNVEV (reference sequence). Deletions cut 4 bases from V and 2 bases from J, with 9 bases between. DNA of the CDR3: TGTGCCAGCAGTTACCGGACTGCCTACGAGCAGTACTTC. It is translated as CASSYRTAYEQYF.

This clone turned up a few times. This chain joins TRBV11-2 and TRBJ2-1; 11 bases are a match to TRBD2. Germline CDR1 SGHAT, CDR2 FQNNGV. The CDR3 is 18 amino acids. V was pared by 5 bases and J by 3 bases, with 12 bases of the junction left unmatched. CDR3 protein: CASSPGMLAGGDYNEQFF. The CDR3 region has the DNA TGTGCCAGCAGCCCAGGCATGTTAGCGGGGGGGGACTACAATGAGCAGTTCTTC.

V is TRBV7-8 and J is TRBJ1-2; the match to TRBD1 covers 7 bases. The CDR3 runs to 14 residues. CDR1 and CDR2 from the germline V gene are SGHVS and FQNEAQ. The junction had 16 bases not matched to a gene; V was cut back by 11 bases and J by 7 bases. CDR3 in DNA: TGTGCCTGCGCCGGGACAGCCGTTAACAGTGGCTACACCTTC. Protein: CACAGTAVNSGYTF.

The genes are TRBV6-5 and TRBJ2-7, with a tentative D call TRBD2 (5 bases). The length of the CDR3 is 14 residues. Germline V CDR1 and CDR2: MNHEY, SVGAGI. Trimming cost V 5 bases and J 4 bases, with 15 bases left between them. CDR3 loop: CASSEIGKTYEQYF. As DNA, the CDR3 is TGTGCCAGCAGTGAAATCGGGAAAACGTACGAGCAGTACTTC.

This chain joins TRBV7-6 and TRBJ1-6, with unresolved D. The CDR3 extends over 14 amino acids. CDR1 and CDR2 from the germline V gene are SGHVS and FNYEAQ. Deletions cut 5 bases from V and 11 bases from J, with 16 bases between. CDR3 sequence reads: CASSHTAMVAPLHF. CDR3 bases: TGTGCCAGCAGCCATACAGCAATGGTGGCACCCCTCCACTTT.

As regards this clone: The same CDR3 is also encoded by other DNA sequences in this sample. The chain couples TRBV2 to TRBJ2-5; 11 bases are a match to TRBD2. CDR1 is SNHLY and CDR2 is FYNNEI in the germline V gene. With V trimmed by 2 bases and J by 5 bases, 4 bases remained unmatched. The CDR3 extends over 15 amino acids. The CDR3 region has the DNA TGTGCCAGCAGTGAAATAGCGGGGGGGCAGGAGACCCAGTACTTC. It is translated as CASSEIAGGQETQYF.

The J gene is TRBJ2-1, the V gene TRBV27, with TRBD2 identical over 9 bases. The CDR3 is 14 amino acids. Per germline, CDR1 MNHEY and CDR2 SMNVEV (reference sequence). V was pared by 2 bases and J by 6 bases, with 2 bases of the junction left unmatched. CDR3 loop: CASSLSGGPNEQFF. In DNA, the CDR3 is TGTGCCAGCAGTTTAAGCGGGGGGCCCAATGAGCAGTTCTTC.

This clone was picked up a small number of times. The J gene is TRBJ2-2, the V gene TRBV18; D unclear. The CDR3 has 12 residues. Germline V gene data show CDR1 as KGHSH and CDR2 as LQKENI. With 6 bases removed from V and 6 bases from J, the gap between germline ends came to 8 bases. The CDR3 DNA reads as TGTGCCAGCTCCCATCGGTCCGGGGAGCTGTTTTTT. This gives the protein CASSHRSGELFF.

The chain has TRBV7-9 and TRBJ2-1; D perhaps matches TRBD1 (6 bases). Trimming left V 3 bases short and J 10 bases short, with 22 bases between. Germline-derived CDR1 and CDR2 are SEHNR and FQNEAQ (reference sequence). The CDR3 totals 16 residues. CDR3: CASSFFLGQFLEEQFF. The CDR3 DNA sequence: TGTGCCAGCAGCTTCTTCCTCGGACAGTTCCTAGAGGAGCAGTTCTTC.

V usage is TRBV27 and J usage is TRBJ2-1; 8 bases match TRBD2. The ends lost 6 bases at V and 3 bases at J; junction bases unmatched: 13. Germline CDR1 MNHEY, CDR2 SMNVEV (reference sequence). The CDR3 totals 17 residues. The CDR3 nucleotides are TGTGCCAGCAGGGCCCCGGGCTTTAGCGGGGACTACAATGAGCAGTTCTTC. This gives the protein CASRAPGFSGDYNEQFF.